The next 4 T cell receptor beta chains were all read from a single sample in a study of CD8 T cells in ankylosing spondylitis. Study-level results: For ankylosing spondylitis blood, a TCR beta motif of eight or nine highly homologous variants appeared characteristic.

TCRdb re-called the 5' RACE reads through MiXCR, storing one row per CDR3 protein. The table includes some 450,000 distinct CDR3 sequences, 17% detected once. For these TCRs, the target antigens are not known. Sequencing was performed on blood, either unsorted or a sorted T cell fraction (not recorded which). The receptor source for this set is a male donor with ankylosing spondylitis.

V gene TRBV28 combines with J gene TRBJ2-1; TRBD2 might be the D (5 bases). V gave up 5 bases and J gave up 12 bases, with 26 bases separating them. Germline V gene lookup returns CDR1 MDHEN and CDR2 SYDVKM. The CDR3 has 16 amino acids. CDR3 DNA: TGTGCCAGCAGTACCGGAGGACCGATCAAAAAGGGTAGGCAGTTCTTC. Amino acid sequence: CASSTGGPIKKGRQFF. Variable domain in full (rest from reference TRBV28 and TRBJ2-1): DVKVTQSSRYLVKRTGEKVFLECVQDMDHENMFWYRQDPGLGLRLIYFSYDVKMKEKGDIPEGYSVSREKKERFSLILESASTNQTSMYLCASSTGGPIKKGRQFFGPGTRLTVL.

Points on this clonotype: This may arise from a read error, as a much more abundant clone is one base away. The rearrangement joins TRBV10-3 to TRBJ2-2; a weak D match, TRBD2 (6 bases). The CDR3 extends over 14 amino acids. Germline V gene data show CDR1 as ENHRY and CDR2 as SYGVKD. This chain's CDR3 is CAISPASNTGGLFF. CDR3 nucleotide sequence: TGTGCCATCAGTCCAGCCTCGAACACCGGGGGGCTGTTTTTT.

This sequence joins TRBV7-3 and TRBJ1-1; 7 bases are a match to TRBD1. After removal of 3 bases from V and 3 bases from J, the junction contained 4 bases not matched to a gene. This CDR3 region has 14 residues. Germline V gene data show CDR1 as SGHTA and CDR2 as FQGTGA. The CDR3 DNA is TGTGCCAGCAGCTTCGGCAGGGGGGACACTGAAGCTTTCTTT. Its translation is CASSFGRGDTEAFF.

This clonotype was picked up a small number of times. The chain links TRBV6-5 to TRBJ2-1; TRBD2 aligns across 10 bases. With V trimmed by 5 bases and J by 9 bases, 10 bases remained unmatched. This CDR3 is 15 amino acids long. The V gene's germline CDR1 is MNHEY and CDR2 SVGAGI. The CDR3 nucleotides are TGTGCCAGCAGTCACCGAGCGGGGGGGCGGGGTGAGCAGTTCTTC. It is translated as CASSHRAGGRGEQFF.